A selection of T cell receptor beta chains follows, all from one sample in a study of spatial heterogeneity in lung cancer. In TCRdb, the 5' RACE reads were re-called with MiXCR into one record per CDR3 protein. This table holds over 9,500 distinct CDR3 sequences, about 3.7% found once. The specimen was normal lung tissue next to the tumor, collected at surgery. The receptors were sampled from a male donor with early-stage non-small cell lung cancer. CDR3s include the opening cysteine and the closing phenylalanine or tryptophan. The order of the fields is clone size, D gene, V gene, J gene, CDR3 protein, CDR3 DNA. The D gene is left open where the match is weak. Part of the rows lack a size; the others show once, few, many or a class for expanded clones.

many	-	TRBV5-1	TRBJ1-1	CASRQRPGHVNTEAFF	TGCGCCAGCAGGCAACGGCCGGGACATGTGAACACTGAAGCTTTCTTT
medium-sized	TRBD2	TRBV9	TRBJ2-1	CASSPSSGSEQFF	TGTGCCAGCAGCCCGAGCAGCGGGAGTGAGCAGTTCTTC
many	TRBD1	TRBV20-1	TRBJ1-2	CSAKNLGQGNYGYTF	TGCAGTGCTAAAAACCTTGGACAGGGAAACTATGGCTACACCTTC
many	-	TRBV5-1	TRBJ1-3	CASSLDVHSGNTIYF	TGCGCCAGCAGCTTGGACGTACACTCTGGAAACACCATATATTTT
many	TRBD1	TRBV27	TRBJ1-5	CASSLSGTVSNQPQHF	TGTGCCAGCAGTTTATCGGGGACAGTCAGCAATCAGCCCCAGCATTTT
medium-sized	-	TRBV4-1	TRBJ1-4	CASSQDELRGEKLFF	TGCGCCAGCAGCCAAGATGAGTTAAGGGGTGAAAAACTGTTTTTT
medium-sized	TRBD1	TRBV27	TRBJ1-5	CASSQGAGSNQPQHF	TGTGCCAGCAGCCAGGGGGCAGGGAGCAATCAGCCCCAGCATTTT
many	TRBD1	TRBV28	TRBJ2-3	CASRDGGQGADTQYF	TGTGCCAGCAGAGACGGGGGACAGGGCGCAGATACGCAGTATTTT
many	-	TRBV4-1	TRBJ2-1	CASSADSSGKNEQFF	TGCGCCAGCAGTGCGGACAGCTCGGGAAAAAATGAGCAGTTCTTC
-	TRBD2	TRBV5-1	TRBJ2-7	CASSSSGRGAYEQYF	TGCGCCAGCAGCTCCTCCGGACGGGGGGCCTACGAGCAGTACTTC
medium-sized	-	TRBV29-1	TRBJ1-2	CSEGYGYTF	TGCAGCGAAGGCTATGGCTACACCTTC
many	-	TRBV28	TRBJ1-5	CASSFARQVNQPQHF	TGTGCCAGCAGTTTTGCCCGACAGGTTAATCAGCCCCAGCATTTT
medium-sized	-	TRBV5-1	TRBJ1-1	CASSLGSGWTEAFF	TGCGCCAGCAGCTTGGGAAGTGGTTGGACTGAAGCTTTCTTT
few	TRBD2	TRBV24-1	TRBJ2-1	CATSDSSGYSYNEQFF	TGTGCCACCAGTGACTCTAGCGGGTACTCCTACAATGAGCAGTTCTTC
few	-	TRBV24-1	TRBJ2-1	CATSLGDTEQFF	TGTGCCACCAGTTTGGGGGACACCGAGCAGTTCTTC
-	-	TRBV7-2	TRBJ2-3	CASSSSGQGGILRDTQYF	TGTGCCAGCAGCTCCTCGGGGCAGGGGGGGATCCTCCGTGATACGCAGTATTTT
many	TRBD2	TRBV12-3/TRBV12-4	TRBJ2-1	CASSPRREWNEQFF	TGTGCCAGCAGTCCTCGGCGGGAGTGGAATGAGCAGTTCTTC
medium-sized	-	TRBV5-1	TRBJ2-3	CASSAEVTDTQYF	TGCGCCAGCAGCGCGGAGGTCACAGATACGCAGTATTTT
many	-	TRBV6-5	TRBJ1-1	CASRRPGMNTEAFF	TGTGCCAGCAGACGGCCGGGTATGAACACTGAAGCTTTCTTT
medium-sized	-	TRBV6-6	TRBJ2-1	CASTPARERGNEQFF	TGTGCCAGCACCCCGGCCAGGGAAAGGGGCAATGAGCAGTTCTTC
-	-	TRBV11-1	TRBJ1-1	CASSLDLGRINTEAFF	TGTGCCAGCAGCTTAGATTTGGGGCGCATAAACACTGAAGCTTTCTTT
many	-	TRBV6-2/TRBV6-3	TRBJ1-5	CASNQGPGTPYSNQPQHF	TGTGCCAGCAACCAAGGTCCCGGGACACCTTATAGCAATCAGCCCCAGCATTTT
many	TRBD2	TRBV18	TRBJ2-4	CASSPTGGRSSGGIQYF	TGTGCCAGCTCACCTACGGGGGGTAGGTCATCCGGCGGCATTCAGTACTTC
medium-sized	-	TRBV4-3	TRBJ2-1	CASSLRLDDEQFF	TGCGCCAGCAGCCTACGACTAGACGATGAGCAGTTCTTC
medium-sized	-	TRBV2	TRBJ1-1	CASSENWGTEAFF	TGTGCCAGCAGTGAGAATTGGGGCACTGAAGCTTTCTTT
many	-	TRBV20-1	TRBJ1-6	CSARDRSAGNSPLHF	TGCAGTGCTAGAGATCGATCGGCAGGGAATTCACCCCTCCACTTT
many	TRBD2	TRBV27	TRBJ2-5	CASSRLAGGLQETQYF	TGTGCCAGCAGCAGACTAGCGGGAGGCCTACAAGAGACCCAGTACTTC
medium-sized	-	TRBV12-3/TRBV12-4	TRBJ2-1	CASSLVQENEQFF	TGTGCCAGCAGTTTAGTACAGGAGAATGAGCAGTTCTTC
many	-	TRBV7-2	TRBJ2-7	CASSLAGQDYEQYF	TGTGCCAGCAGCTTAGCTGGCCAGGACTACGAGCAGTACTTC
many	-	TRBV21-1	TRBJ2-7	CAIQGWQDEQYF	TGTGCAATCCAGGGTTGGCAGGACGAGCAGTACTTC
medium-sized	TRBD1	TRBV15	TRBJ2-3	CATVRDRGSDTQYF	TGTGCCACCGTTCGGGACAGGGGATCAGATACGCAGTATTTT
many	-	TRBV10-2	TRBJ2-2	CASIQTPGELFF	TGCGCCAGCATCCAAACGCCCGGGGAGCTGTTTTTT
many	TRBD2	TRBV3-1	TRBJ2-1	CASSPPTGGYYNEQFF	TGTGCCAGCAGCCCCCCAACGGGGGGGTACTACAATGAGCAGTTCTTC
medium-sized	-	TRBV2	TRBJ1-1	CASRPYGGNTEAFF	TGTGCCAGCAGGCCATATGGGGGCAACACTGAAGCTTTCTTT
many	TRBD2	TRBV12-3/TRBV12-4	TRBJ2-1	CASSLTLAGNNEQFF	TGTGCCAGCAGTTTAACACTAGCGGGGAACAATGAGCAGTTCTTC
once	TRBD2	TRBV6-1	TRBJ2-2	CASSEELAGVYTGELFF	TGTGCCAGCAGTGAAGAACTAGCGGGGGTGTATACCGGGGAGCTGTTTTTT
many	-	TRBV4-2	TRBJ2-2	CASSQGVRNTGELFF	TGTGCCAGCAGCCAAGGGGTACGGAACACCGGGGAGCTGTTTTTT
many	TRBD1	TRBV18	TRBJ1-1	CASSPNGDTGGLF	TGTGCCAGCTCACCTAATGGAGACACAGGGGGCTTGTTT
-	TRBD2	TRBV6-2/TRBV6-3	TRBJ2-1	CASTHSGRGNEQFF	TGTGCCAGCACCCATAGCGGGAGAGGGAATGAGCAGTTCTTC
medium-sized	TRBD2	TRBV28	TRBJ2-1	CASSTTSGSSYNEQFF	TGTGCCAGCAGTACGACCAGCGGGAGCTCCTACAATGAGCAGTTCTTC
many	-	TRBV20-1	TRBJ1-2	CSARVKVEGYTF	TGCAGTGCTAGAGTAAAGGTTGAAGGCTACACCTTC
medium-sized	-	TRBV3-2	TRBJ2-5	CASSQETWGGVETQYF	TGTGCCAGCAGCCAAGAAACCTGGGGAGGAGTAGAGACCCAGTACTTC
-	TRBD2	TRBV20-1	TRBJ2-1	CSARVGLAGVDEQFF	TGCAGTGCTAGAGTCGGACTAGCGGGAGTCGATGAGCAGTTCTTC
medium-sized	-	TRBV20-1	TRBJ2-1	CSAQTSNEQFF	TGCAGTGCCCAAACTAGCAATGAGCAGTTCTTC
many	-	TRBV4-1	TRBJ2-5	CASSLGITGGAQETQYF	TGCGCCAGCAGCCTGGGGATAACGGGTGGTGCCCAAGAGACCCAGTACTTC
many	TRBD1	TRBV29-1	TRBJ2-1	CSVEGTGGSSYNEQFF	TGCAGCGTTGAAGGGACAGGGGGCTCGTCCTACAATGAGCAGTTCTTC
many	-	TRBV7-8	TRBJ2-7	CASSFGTSYYEQYF	TGTGCCAGCAGCTTCGGGACAAGCTACTACGAGCAGTACTTC
many	-	TRBV3-1	TRBJ2-5	CASSRLGETQYF	TGTGCCAGCAGCCGCTTGGGGGAGACCCAGTACTTC
medium-sized	-	TRBV18	TRBJ1-5	CASSPQAGWDQPQHF	TGTGCCAGCTCACCACAAGCAGGGTGGGATCAGCCCCAGCATTTT